These 26 T cell receptor beta chains originate from one sample sequenced in a study of blood T cells in healthy people across ages. A sample-barcoded 5' primer and a J-beta primer mix were used in a second PCR of roughly 6 to 11 cycles. One entry per CDR3 protein, called by TCRdb with MiXCR from the 5' RACE reads. Here the sample spans hundreds of thousands of distinct CDR3 sequences, more than 40% being singletons. Source material: blood. The receptors were sampled from a woman aged 55-70 years in good health.

The chain combines TRBV28 with TRBJ1-2, with 10 bases lining up with TRBD1. The CDR3 length is 16 residues. Germline values: CDR1 MDHEN, CDR2 SYDVKM. The J segment lost 3 bases and the V segment lost 5 bases, leaving 9 bases of the junction unmatched. The CDR3 nucleotides read TGTGCCAGCAGTAACATCGGGACAGGGGTGGACTATGGCTACACCTTC. Protein: CASSNIGTGVDYGYTF.

This clonotype was observed many times. The rearrangement links TRBV6-2 or TRBV6-3 to TRBJ2-5; TRBD2 matches at 9 bases. This CDR3 has 18 amino acids. V lost 6 bases, J lost 11 bases, and 25 bases stayed unmatched. Germline lookup yields CDR1 MNHEY and CDR2 SVGEGT. For the CDR3, the DNA is TGTGCCAGCAGCTTCCCCTTCGGAGCGGGAGGTATCAACAATGAGCAGTACTTC. It specifies CASSFPFGAGGINNEQYF.

This clonotype showed up many times. V and J are TRBV9 and TRBJ2-2; D ambiguous. The germline gives CDR1 SGDLS, CDR2 YYNGEE. This CDR3 is 13 amino acids long. V was pared by 1 base and J by 11 bases, with 12 bases between. The DNA for the CDR3 is TGTGCCAGCAGCGTACCTGGTAGTTTAGAGCTGTTTTTT. As protein: CASSVPGSLELFF.

The chain recombines TRBV28 with TRBJ2-1, with no clear D. The V gene lost 9 bases and the J gene lost 9 bases, with 12 bases spanning the gap. Germline-derived CDR1 and CDR2 are MDHEN and SYDVKM. This CDR3 comprises 11 residues. Here the CDR3 DNA reads TGTGCCAGTGGACCCCCCGGTGAGCAGTTCTTC. Translated: CASGPPGEQFF.

CDR3 sequence (DNA): TGCAGTGCTGTACCGCAGCGGGAGGTCGCGGGTGAGCAGTTCTTC. Amino acid sequence: CSAVPQREVAGEQFF. J is TRBJ2-1 and V is TRBV20-1; 9 bases line up with TRBD2. Germline lookup yields CDR1 DFQATT and CDR2 SNEGSKA (reference sequence). The V gene end was trimmed by 5 bases and the J gene end by 9 bases; junction bases not matched to a gene: 14. This CDR3 contains 15 residues.

The CDR3 bases are TGTGCCAGCAGTTACTCAGGCATGAACACTGAAGCTTTCTTT. Its translation: CASSYSGMNTEAFF. The J gene is TRBJ1-1, the V gene TRBV6-5; D call uncertain. The V end lost 0 bases, the J end lost 0 bases, and 5 bases lay between the germline ends. This CDR3 has 14 residues. The germline V gene encodes CDR1 MNHEY and CDR2 SVGAGI.

The chain has TRBV2 and TRBJ2-2; TRBD2 matches 13 bases. The CDR3 is 16 residues long. V lost 6 bases, J lost 5 bases, and 6 bases stayed unmatched. CDR1 and CDR2 (germline): SNHLY, FYNNEI. This CDR3 is CASREGLAGKTGELFF. The CDR3 coding sequence is TGTGCCAGCAGAGAGGGACTAGCGGGAAAAACCGGGGAGCTGTTTTTT.

The J gene is TRBJ1-6, the V gene TRBV6-5; D remains ambiguous. This CDR3 region has 15 residues. V lost 5 bases to trimming and J lost 0 bases, with 8 bases between them. The germline gives CDR1 MNHEY, CDR2 SVGAGI. The CDR3, as DNA: TGTGCCAGCAGTCGACCTAGCTCCTATAATTCACCCCTCCACTTT. It specifies CASSRPSSYNSPLHF.

This clonotype came up a few times. J is TRBJ2-7 and V is TRBV5-1; 9 nucleotides agree with TRBD2. The germline gives CDR1 SGHRS, CDR2 YFSETQ. J gave up 0 bases and V 2 bases, and 12 bases lay outside the gene matches. The CDR3 loop spans 18 amino acids. CDR3 amino acids: CASSLGAGGPLSSYEQYF. The CDR3 DNA reads as TGCGCCAGCAGCTTAGGGGCGGGAGGGCCTCTCAGCTCCTACGAGCAGTACTTC.

This clonotype has just a few counts. This rearrangement joins TRBV5-1 to TRBJ1-2; D call uncertain. Trimming pared 2 bases from V and 4 bases from J, leaving 12 bases between. The CDR3 is 14 residues long. Germline CDR1 SGHRS, CDR2 YFSETQ. The CDR3 loop reads CASSFSSPVYGYTF. Here the CDR3 DNA reads TGCGCCAGCAGCTTCTCCAGCCCCGTCTATGGCTACACCTTC.

This chain connects TRBV29-1 to TRBJ2-3; 11 bases agree with TRBD2. The CDR3 is made up of 18 amino acids. CDR1 and CDR2 from the germline V gene are SQVTM and ANQGSEA. J was trimmed by 7 bases and V by 7 bases; bases with no gene match: 22. CDR3 bases: TGCAGCGGCACCGGGACATGGATATCTAGCGGGAGGAGAAATACGCAGTATTTT. Its translation is CSGTGTWISSGRRNTQYF.

The rearrangement uses TRBV6-2 or TRBV6-3 and TRBJ2-6; D is unclear. CDR1 is MNHEY, CDR2 SVGEGT, per germline. V lost 8 bases to trimming and J lost 0 bases, with 8 bases between them. This CDR3 is built from 14 residues. The CDR3 bases are TGTGCCAGCCGGCGAGTCTCTGGGGCCAACGTCCTGACTTTC. This codes for CASRRVSGANVLTF.

In this sample, this clonotype turned up a few times. The gene calls are TRBV12-3 or TRBV12-4 and TRBJ2-6, with D unclear. The CDR3 has 16 residues. V was pared by 1 base and J by 1 base, with 8 bases between. The DNA of the CDR3 is TGTGCCAGCAGTTTAGACCGTGGGTCTGGGGCCAACGTCCTGACTTTC. It translates to CASSLDRGSGANVLTF.

The rearrangement uses TRBV7-2 and TRBJ1-2, with 9 bases aligning to TRBD1. The CDR3 sequence is 13 residues long. The V gene's germline CDR1 is SGHTA and CDR2 FQGNSA. Trimming cost V 8 bases and J 5 bases; bases outside gene matches: 6. In DNA, the CDR3 is TGTGCCAGCGGAAACAGGGGGCCTTATGGCTACACCTTC. Translation gives CASGNRGPYGYTF.

In this sample, this clonotype turned up a few times. CDR3 amino acids: CASSLVGGGGEGYTF. Here the CDR3 DNA reads TGTGCCAGCAGCTTAGTGGGAGGCGGGGGAGAGGGCTACACCTTC. The gene calls are TRBV7-2 and TRBJ1-2; a possible D gene is TRBD1 (5 bases). The V gene's germline CDR1 is SGHTA and CDR2 FQGNSA. Trimming shortened V by 1 base and J by 8 bases, and 17 bases separated the two germline ends. The CDR3 loop spans 15 amino acids.

In this sample, this clonotype turned up many times. The rearrangement joins TRBV5-1 to TRBJ1-5; 9 bases align to TRBD1. This CDR3 has 15 amino acids. CDR1 and CDR2 (germline): SGHRS, YFSETQ. J lost 1 base, V lost 4 bases, and 3 bases had no gene match. The CDR3 loop is CASSPGTGSNQPQHF. The CDR3 DNA reads TGCGCCAGCAGCCCTGGGACAGGGAGCAATCAGCCCCAGCATTTT.

V usage is TRBV3-1 and J usage is TRBJ2-1; D might be TRBD1 (5 bases). The DNA end is more similar to TRBJ2-7, so the J call may be wrong. CDR1 and CDR2 (germline): LGHDT, YNNKEL (reference sequence). The CDR3 spans 15 residues. This chain's CDR3 is CASSQVPRQSNEQYF. Here the CDR3 DNA reads TGTGCCAGCAGCCAAGTGCCTCGACAGTCCAATGAGCAGTACTTC.

Concerning this clonotype itself: A much larger clone differs from this one at a single base, so this may be a read error. The chain is built from TRBV3-1 and TRBJ2-1, with a possible D match to TRBD2 (6 bases). The V end lost 0 bases, the J end lost 14 bases, and 17 bases lay between the germline ends. This CDR3 is 14 amino acids long. Germline values: CDR1 LGHDT, CDR2 YNNKEL (reference sequence). CDR3 protein: CASSQDLGGKREFF. The CDR3 DNA reads as TGTGCCAGCAGCCAAGATCTAGGAGGGAAAAGGGAGTTCTTC.

The chain carries TRBV4-1 and TRBJ2-3; D perhaps matches TRBD2 (6 bases). This CDR3 is built from 13 residues. Germline lookup yields CDR1 MGHRA and CDR2 YSYEKL. The germline V and J ends were trimmed by 0 bases and 6 bases, with 7 bases remaining between them. CDR3 amino acids: CASSQDAGDTQYF. In nucleotides, the CDR3 is TGCGCCAGCAGCCAAGACGCGGGGGATACGCAGTATTTT.

In DNA form, the CDR3 reads TGTGCCACCAGCAGGGACCTAGCCGGTTACAATGAGCAGTTCTTC. Encoded protein: CATSRDLAGYNEQFF. J is TRBJ2-1 and V is TRBV15, with D perhaps TRBD2 (5 bases). V was pared by 3 bases and J by 4 bases, with 13 bases between. Germline lookup yields CDR1 LNHNV and CDR2 YYDKDF (reference sequence). This CDR3 has 15 amino acids. Combining the CDR3 with reference TRBV15 and TRBJ2-1 gives the whole variable domain DAMVIQNPRYQVTQFGKPVTLSCSQTLNHNVMYWYQQKSSQAPKLLFHYYDKDFNNEADTPDNFQSRRPNTSFCFLDIRSPGLGDTAMYLCATSRDLAGYNEQFFGPGTRLTVL.

The chain employs TRBV9 and TRBJ1-4; D possibly corresponds to TRBD1 (5 bases). V lost 3 bases to trimming and J lost 3 bases, with 15 bases between them. CDR3 size: 16 residues. The V gene's germline CDR1 is SGDLS and CDR2 YYNGEE. The CDR3 region is CASSATAGHPNEKLFF. Written as DNA, the CDR3 is TGTGCCAGCAGCGCAACTGCCGGACACCCTAATGAAAAACTGTTTTTT.

This clonotype has at least ten counts. This chain connects TRBV7-2 to TRBJ2-3; D is unresolved. V was shortened by 5 bases and J by 5 bases, with 11 bases between the two germline ends. CDR3 length equals 13 residues. The V gene's germline CDR1 is SGHTA and CDR2 FQGNSA. CDR3 loop: CASSPGFGDTQYF. The CDR3 DNA sequence: TGTGCCAGCAGCCCTGGTTTCGGAGATACGCAGTATTTT.

The V and J genes are TRBV10-3 and TRBJ2-7; 8 bases are shared with TRBD1. The length of the CDR3 is 17 residues. Per the germline V gene, CDR1 is ENHRY and CDR2 is SYGVKD. The junction had 11 bases not matched to a gene; V was cut back by 2 bases and J by 2 bases. In DNA, the CDR3 is TGTGCCATCAGTGAGCCGGGCCAGGGGGCGCAGGCCTACGAGCAGTACTTC. Translated: CAISEPGQGAQAYEQYF.

The gene calls are TRBV5-1 and TRBJ2-1; D may correspond to TRBD1 or TRBD2 (5 bases each). V was cut by 5 bases and J by 5 bases, with 17 bases left in between. The CDR3 totals 15 residues. Germline CDR1 and CDR2: SGHRS and YFSETQ. The CDR3 nucleotides are TGCGCCAGCAGAACCGGGGCTAGCATGCACAATGAGCAGTTCTTC. It specifies CASRTGASMHNEQFF.

The chain joins TRBV5-6 to TRBJ2-1; D is unclear. With 2 bases removed from V and 6 bases from J, the gap between germline ends came to 6 bases. This CDR3 has 12 residues. Germline CDR1 is SGHDT and CDR2 is YYEEEE. CDR3 sequence: CASSFQVNEQFF. The DNA of the CDR3 is TGTGCCAGCAGCTTTCAGGTCAATGAGCAGTTCTTC.

The chain couples TRBV20-1 to TRBJ2-3, with D unresolved. Deletions cut 4 bases from V and 4 bases from J, with 15 bases between. The CDR3 spans 14 residues. Germline V gene data show CDR1 as DFQATT and CDR2 as SNEGSKA (reference sequence). The CDR3 bases are TGCAGTGCTATAGCCTCCCTAAACGCAGATACGCAGTATTTT. Its translation: CSAIASLNADTQYF.